This record concerns one T cell receptor (beta chain) sequence. Its specificity is not known. The lymph nodes were axillary draining lymph nodes from breast cancer patients. This sample was included in a study of breast tumors, draining lymph nodes, adjacent tissues. Study outcomes and limitations: The lymph node origin of tumor T cells was framed as consistent with a hypothesis, not demonstrated. Compared with lymph nodes, tumors were less diverse; compared with nontumor tissue, more. Compared with basal-like, luminal-like tumors shared significantly more repertoire with nontumor tissue. Most tumor T cells seemingly derive from lymph node, then expand in tumor.

The length of the CDR3 is 14 residues. V was pared by 5 bases and J by 2 bases, with 3 bases of the junction left unmatched. TCRdb re-derived calls from the multiplex PCR reads in MiXCR, one entry per CDR3 protein. In the table there are some 170,000 distinct CDR3 sequences, 30% to 40% of which are singletons. This receptor was identified in a female donor with breast cancer. Some clones in this sample may be carry-over from other donors' samples. This chain links TRBV12-3 or TRBV12-4 with TRBJ1-3; 7 positions match TRBD1. Source material: axillary lymph node tissue. DNA for the CDR3: TGTGCCAGCAGTGGCACAGGGGCTGGAAACACCATATATTTT. It yields the protein CASSGTGAGNTIYF.